The rows below give T cell receptor beta chains drawn from one sample of a study of beta chain features in type 1 diabetes. Produced via immunoSEQ multiplex PCR; TCRdb's table is partial and in-frame only. The sample holds about 650,000 clones, 12% seen once. The sample comprised naive CD4+ T cells from blood. These receptors were taken from a man aged 30 to 45 with type 1 diabetes. Both conserved end residues are part of each CDR3. Each record gives: clone size, D gene, V gene, J gene, CDR3 DNA, CDR3 protein. D genes are given only for firm matches. Clone size is not always given. Where it is, it says once, few, many or a class for expanded clones.

clone size: few
D gene: TRBD2
V gene: TRBV19
J gene: TRBJ2-3
CDR3 DNA: TGTGCCAGTAGTATGTGGGGGACTAGCGGGGGAACAGATACGCAGTATTTT
CDR3 protein: CASSMWGTSGGTDTQYF

clone size: few
D gene: TRBD1
V gene: TRBV9
J gene: TRBJ1-6
CDR3 DNA: TGTGCCAGCAGCCCCGGGGGACAGGACTATCATTCACCCCTCCACTTT
CDR3 protein: CASSPGGQDYHSPLHF

clone size: few
D gene: NA
V gene: TRBV5-1
J gene: TRBJ2-3
CDR3 DNA: TGCGCCAGCAGCTTGGTAGGGGGAGATACGCAGTATTTT
CDR3 protein: CASSLVGGDTQYF

clone size: NA
D gene: NA
V gene: TRBV28
J gene: TRBJ2-7
CDR3 DNA: TGTGCCAGCAACAGTGGGCAGAACTACGAGCAGTACTTC
CDR3 protein: CASNSGQNYEQYF

clone size: few
D gene: TRBD1
V gene: TRBV7-2
J gene: TRBJ1-2
CDR3 DNA: TGTGCCAGCAGCTCGTTCCGGACAGGGGCGGATGGCTACACCTTC
CDR3 protein: CASSSFRTGADGYTF

clone size: NA
D gene: NA
V gene: TRBV4-3
J gene: TRBJ1-2
CDR3 DNA: TGCGCCAGCAGCCAAGGATACTATGGCTACACCTTC
CDR3 protein: CASSQGYYGYTF

clone size: NA
D gene: NA
V gene: TRBV2
J gene: TRBJ2-7
CDR3 DNA: TGTGCCACTGCAGGGCCCTCCTACGAGCAGTACTTC
CDR3 protein: CATAGPSYEQYF

clone size: NA
D gene: TRBD1
V gene: TRBV9
J gene: TRBJ1-4
CDR3 DNA: TGTGCCAGCAGCGTAGAAGGGGGCGATGGCGAAAAACTGTTTTTT
CDR3 protein: CASSVEGGDGEKLFF

clone size: few
D gene: NA
V gene: TRBV11-2
J gene: TRBJ1-1
CDR3 DNA: TGTGCCAGCAGCTTACCGGGGAACTCTGAAGCTTTCTTT
CDR3 protein: CASSLPGNSEAFF

clone size: NA
D gene: NA
V gene: TRBV30
J gene: TRBJ1-5
CDR3 DNA: TGTGCCTGGAGTTATGGCCCCAATCAGCCCCAGCATTTT
CDR3 protein: CAWSYGPNQPQHF

clone size: few
D gene: TRBD1
V gene: TRBV19
J gene: TRBJ1-2
CDR3 DNA: TGTGCCAGTAGTAAGACAGGGGCGGAAGCCTATGGCTACACCTTC
CDR3 protein: CASSKTGAEAYGYTF

clone size: few
D gene: NA
V gene: TRBV7-9
J gene: TRBJ1-2
CDR3 DNA: TGTGCCAGCAGCTTAAGGGGGACCTATGGCTACACCTTC
CDR3 protein: CASSLRGTYGYTF

clone size: few
D gene: NA
V gene: TRBV11-2
J gene: TRBJ2-1
CDR3 DNA: TGTGCCAGCAGCCCATACAATGAGCAGTTCTTC
CDR3 protein: CASSPYNEQFF

clone size: NA
D gene: NA
V gene: TRBV5-1
J gene: TRBJ1-3
CDR3 DNA: TGCGCCAGCAGCTTGCTCGGGCTCTCTGGAAACACCATATATTTT
CDR3 protein: CASSLLGLSGNTIYF

clone size: few
D gene: NA
V gene: TRBV2
J gene: TRBJ2-2
CDR3 DNA: TGTGCCAGCAGTGAGGACACGAACACCGGGGAGCTGTTTTTT
CDR3 protein: CASSEDTNTGELFF

clone size: few
D gene: NA
V gene: TRBV19
J gene: TRBJ1-3
CDR3 DNA: TGTGCCAGTAGTCCAAGACAGTCCTCTGGAAACACCATATATTTT
CDR3 protein: CASSPRQSSGNTIYF

clone size: few
D gene: TRBD2
V gene: TRBV28
J gene: TRBJ2-5
CDR3 DNA: TGTGCCAGCTCCTTTGGGGGGGATTACCAAGAGACCCAGTACTTC
CDR3 protein: CASSFGGDYQETQYF

clone size: NA
D gene: TRBD1
V gene: TRBV6-6
J gene: TRBJ1-1
CDR3 DNA: TGTGCCAGCACAAAAGACAGGGGGTACACTGAAGCTTTCTTT
CDR3 protein: CASTKDRGYTEAFF

clone size: few
D gene: NA
V gene: TRBV14
J gene: TRBJ2-3
CDR3 DNA: TGTGCCAGCAGCTACCCAATTTCGTCATGGGGCGCAGATACGCAGTATTTT
CDR3 protein: CASSYPISSWGADTQYF

clone size: few
D gene: TRBD1
V gene: TRBV4-3
J gene: TRBJ1-2
CDR3 DNA: TGCGCCAGCAGCCAAGGACAGGGGATGACTAACTATGGCTACACCTTC
CDR3 protein: CASSQGQGMTNYGYTF

clone size: NA
D gene: NA
V gene: TRBV9
J gene: TRBJ2-3
CDR3 DNA: TGTGCCAGCAGCGAGGACCCGTTCACAGATACGCAGTATTTT
CDR3 protein: CASSEDPFTDTQYF

clone size: few
D gene: NA
V gene: TRBV28
J gene: TRBJ1-2
CDR3 DNA: TGTGCCAGCAGCGACACGAATCGGGGCTACACCTTC
CDR3 protein: CASSDTNRGYTF

clone size: NA
D gene: TRBD1
V gene: TRBV29-1
J gene: TRBJ2-1
CDR3 DNA: TGCAGCGTAGCAGGGGACAGGGAGCGGGGTGAGCAGTTCTTC
CDR3 protein: CSVAGDRERGEQFF

clone size: NA
D gene: TRBD2
V gene: TRBV7-9
J gene: TRBJ2-7
CDR3 DNA: TGTGCCAGCAGCGACAGACTAGCGGGGGCTTCGTCCTACGAGCAGTACTTC
CDR3 protein: CASSDRLAGASSYEQYF

clone size: few
D gene: TRBD1
V gene: TRBV6-6
J gene: TRBJ1-6
CDR3 DNA: TGTGCCAGCAGTTACTCGACAGGGAAGGGTTCACCCCTCCACTTT
CDR3 protein: CASSYSTGKGSPLHF

clone size: few
D gene: TRBD1
V gene: TRBV7-9
J gene: TRBJ2-7
CDR3 DNA: TGTGCCAGCAGATCTCAGGGGGTTTACGAGCAGTACTTC
CDR3 protein: CASRSQGVYEQYF

clone size: NA
D gene: NA
V gene: TRBV18
J gene: TRBJ1-1
CDR3 DNA: TGTGCCAGCTCACTAGTAAGTAGTGGGGACACTGAAGCTTTCTTT
CDR3 protein: CASSLVSSGDTEAFF

clone size: NA
D gene: TRBD2
V gene: TRBV25-1
J gene: TRBJ2-1
CDR3 DNA: TGTGCCAGCAGTGGGGGACTAGCGGTTGAGCAGTTCTTC
CDR3 protein: CASSGGLAVEQFF

clone size: NA
D gene: TRBD1
V gene: TRBV19
J gene: TRBJ2-7
CDR3 DNA: TGTGCCAGTAGGGGACAGGGGTACGAGCAGTACTTC
CDR3 protein: CASRGQGYEQYF

clone size: few
D gene: TRBD1
V gene: TRBV7-2
J gene: TRBJ1-1
CDR3 DNA: TGTGCCAGCAGCGGGACAGGGGGCACTGAAGCTTTCTTT
CDR3 protein: CASSGTGGTEAFF

clone size: NA
D gene: NA
V gene: TRBV11-3
J gene: TRBJ2-7
CDR3 DNA: TGTGCCAGCAGCTTAGGCATGGACGTCCAAAAGGGGGACTTC
CDR3 protein: CASSLGMDVQKGDF

clone size: few
D gene: NA
V gene: TRBV6-1
J gene: TRBJ2-3
CDR3 DNA: TGTGCCAGCAGTGAAGGGCGGACTCTCACAGATACGCAGTATTTT
CDR3 protein: CASSEGRTLTDTQYF

clone size: few
D gene: NA
V gene: TRBV14
J gene: TRBJ2-1
CDR3 DNA: TGTGCCAGCAGCCAAGCGGACCCCCTCAATGAGCAGTTCTTC
CDR3 protein: CASSQADPLNEQFF

clone size: NA
D gene: NA
V gene: TRBV7-2
J gene: TRBJ2-7
CDR3 DNA: TGTGCCAGCAGTCGGTCCTACGAGCAGTACTTC
CDR3 protein: CASSRSYEQYF

clone size: NA
D gene: NA
V gene: TRBV25-1
J gene: TRBJ1-4
CDR3 DNA: TGTGCCAGCACCCCCTCCGGGCCAGTGGGTGAAAAACTGTTTTTT
CDR3 protein: CASTPSGPVGEKLFF

clone size: NA
D gene: TRBD1
V gene: TRBV10-3
J gene: TRBJ2-7
CDR3 DNA: TGTGCCATCAGTGAGCCCGACAGGGGAACTTACGAGCAGTACTTC
CDR3 protein: CAISEPDRGTYEQYF

clone size: NA
D gene: TRBD1
V gene: TRBV19
J gene: TRBJ2-1
CDR3 DNA: TGTGCCAGTAGTATAAGACAGGGGAATGAGCAGTTCTTC
CDR3 protein: CASSIRQGNEQFF

clone size: few
D gene: TRBD1
V gene: TRBV10-3
J gene: TRBJ2-1
CDR3 DNA: TGTGCCATCAGTACGGGACAGGGGAATCCCTCCTACAATGAGCAGTTCTTC
CDR3 protein: CAISTGQGNPSYNEQFF

clone size: NA
D gene: NA
V gene: TRBV9
J gene: TRBJ1-2
CDR3 DNA: TGTGCCAGCAGCCCCGCCGTGAGTTTCTATGGCTACACCTTC
CDR3 protein: CASSPAVSFYGYTF

clone size: NA
D gene: TRBD1
V gene: TRBV19
J gene: TRBJ2-7
CDR3 DNA: TGTGCCACCCAACCGGCCGGGACAGGGGGCTACGAGCAGTACTTC
CDR3 protein: CATQPAGTGGYEQYF

clone size: NA
D gene: TRBD2
V gene: TRBV7-3
J gene: TRBJ2-3
CDR3 DNA: TGTGCCAGCAGCCCGGGACTAGCGGGGTTCACAGATACGCAGTATTTT
CDR3 protein: CASSPGLAGFTDTQYF

clone size: few
D gene: TRBD2
V gene: TRBV10-3
J gene: TRBJ2-3
CDR3 DNA: TGTGCCATCAGTGAGGGCAGGGAGGGAGATACGCAGTATTTT
CDR3 protein: CAISEGREGDTQYF